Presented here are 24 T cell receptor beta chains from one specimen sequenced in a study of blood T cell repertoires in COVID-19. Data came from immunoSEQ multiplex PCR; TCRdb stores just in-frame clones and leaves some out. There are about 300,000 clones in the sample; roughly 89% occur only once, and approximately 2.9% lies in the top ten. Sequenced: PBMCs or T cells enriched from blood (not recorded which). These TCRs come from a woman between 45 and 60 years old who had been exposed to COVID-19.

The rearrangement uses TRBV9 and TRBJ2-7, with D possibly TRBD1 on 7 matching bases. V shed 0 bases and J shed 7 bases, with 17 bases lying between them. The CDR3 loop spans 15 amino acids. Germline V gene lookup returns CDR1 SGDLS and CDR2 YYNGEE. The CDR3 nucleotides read TGTGCCAGCAGCGTAGCGGGCACCCCAGGGGGGGAGCAGTACTTC. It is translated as CASSVAGTPGGEQYF.

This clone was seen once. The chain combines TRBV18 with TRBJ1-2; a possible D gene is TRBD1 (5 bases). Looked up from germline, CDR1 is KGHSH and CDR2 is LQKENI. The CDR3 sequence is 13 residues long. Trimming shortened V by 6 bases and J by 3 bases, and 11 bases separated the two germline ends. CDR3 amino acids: CASSLDKDYGYTF. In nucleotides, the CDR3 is TGTGCCAGCTCTCTGGACAAAGACTATGGCTACACCTTC.

The CDR3 DNA follows: TGCGCCAGCAGCCAAGGCGGCCAGGGAGGGGATGAGCAGTTCTTC. Residues: CASSQGGQGGDEQFF. The gene calls are TRBV4-1 and TRBJ2-1; 7 bases agree with TRBD2. Germline V gene data show CDR1 as MGHRA and CDR2 as YSYEKL. The CDR3 has 15 residues. The V gene end was trimmed by 1 base and the J gene end by 8 bases; junction bases not matched to a gene: 8.

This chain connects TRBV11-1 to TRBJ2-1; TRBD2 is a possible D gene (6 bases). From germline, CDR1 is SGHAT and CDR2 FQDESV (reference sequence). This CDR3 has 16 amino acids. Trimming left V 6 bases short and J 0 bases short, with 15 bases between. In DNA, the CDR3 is TGTGCCAGCAGGTTACAAGGAGGGGTCTCCTACAATGAGCAGTTCTTC. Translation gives CASRLQGGVSYNEQFF.

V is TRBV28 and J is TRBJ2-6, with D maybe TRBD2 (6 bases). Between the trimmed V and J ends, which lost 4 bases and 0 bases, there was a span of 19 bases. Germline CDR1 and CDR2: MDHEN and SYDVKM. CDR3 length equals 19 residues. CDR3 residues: CASSSAGGRSFSGANVLTF. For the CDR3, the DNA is TGTGCCAGCAGTTCCGCCGGGGGACGGAGCTTCTCTGGGGCCAACGTCCTGACTTTC.

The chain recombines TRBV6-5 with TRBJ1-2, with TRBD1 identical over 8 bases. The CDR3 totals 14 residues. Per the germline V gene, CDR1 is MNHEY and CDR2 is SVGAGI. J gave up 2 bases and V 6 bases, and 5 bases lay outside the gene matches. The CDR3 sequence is CASRGQGWNYGYTF. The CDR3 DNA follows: TGTGCCAGCAGAGGACAGGGTTGGAACTATGGCTACACCTTC.

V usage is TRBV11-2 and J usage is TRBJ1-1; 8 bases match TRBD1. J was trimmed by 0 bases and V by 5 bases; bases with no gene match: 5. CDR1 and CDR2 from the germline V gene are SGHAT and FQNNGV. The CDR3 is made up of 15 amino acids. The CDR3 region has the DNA TGTGCCAGCAGCGAGCAGGGGGCTCTGAACACTGAAGCTTTCTTT. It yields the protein CASSEQGALNTEAFF. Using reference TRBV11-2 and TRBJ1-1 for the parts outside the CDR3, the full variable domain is EAGVAQSPRYKIIEKRQSVAFWCNPISGHATLYWYQQILGQGPKLLIQFQNNGVVDDSQLPKDRFSAERLKGVDSTLKIQPAKLEDSAVYLCASSEQGALNTEAFFGQGTRLTVV.

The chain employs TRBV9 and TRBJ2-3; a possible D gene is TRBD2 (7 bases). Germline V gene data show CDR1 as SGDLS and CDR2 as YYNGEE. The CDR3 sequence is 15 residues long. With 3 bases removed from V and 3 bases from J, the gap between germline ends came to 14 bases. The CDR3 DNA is TGTGCCAGCAGCGCCCGGGGGGCCCAGACAGATACGCAGTATTTT. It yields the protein CASSARGAQTDTQYF.

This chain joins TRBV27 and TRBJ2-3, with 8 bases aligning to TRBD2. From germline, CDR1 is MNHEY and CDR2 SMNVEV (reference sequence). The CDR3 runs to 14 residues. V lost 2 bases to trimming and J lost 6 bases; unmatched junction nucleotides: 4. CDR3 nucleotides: TGTGCCAGCAGTTTAGCGGGGGGCCGGGATACGCAGTATTTT. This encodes CASSLAGGRDTQYF.

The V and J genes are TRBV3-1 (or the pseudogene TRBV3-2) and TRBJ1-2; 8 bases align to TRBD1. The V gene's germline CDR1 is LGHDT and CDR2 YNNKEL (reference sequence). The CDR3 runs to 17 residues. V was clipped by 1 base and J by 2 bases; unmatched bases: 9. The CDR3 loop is CASSQGTGGSFNYGYTF. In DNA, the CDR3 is TGTGCCAGCAGCCAAGGTACAGGGGGATCCTTCAACTATGGCTACACCTTC.

CDR3 loop: CASSFTTGELFF. In DNA, the CDR3 is TGCGCCAGCAGCTTTACAACCGGGGAGCTGTTTTTT. The J gene is TRBJ2-2, the V gene TRBV5-1; no definite D call. The length of the CDR3 is 12 residues. Trimming stripped 2 bases from V and 5 bases from J, with 4 bases between. The germline gives CDR1 SGHRS, CDR2 YFSETQ. Variable domain in full (rest from reference TRBV5-1 and TRBJ2-2): KAGVTQTPRYLIKTRGQQVTLSCSPISGHRSVSWYQQTPGQGLQFLFEYFSETQRNKGNFPGRFSGRQFSNSRSEMNVSTLELGDSALYLCASSFTTGELFFGEGSRLTVL.

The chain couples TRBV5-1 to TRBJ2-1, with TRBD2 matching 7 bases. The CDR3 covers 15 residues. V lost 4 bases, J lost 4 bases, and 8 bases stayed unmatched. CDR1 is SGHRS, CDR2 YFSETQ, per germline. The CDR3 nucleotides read TGCGCCAGCAGCCCGACTAGCTTGCCTTACAATGAGCAGTTCTTC. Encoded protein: CASSPTSLPYNEQFF.

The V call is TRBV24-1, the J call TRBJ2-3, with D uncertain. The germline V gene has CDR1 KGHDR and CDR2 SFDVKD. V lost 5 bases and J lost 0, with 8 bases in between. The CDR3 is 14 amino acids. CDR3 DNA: TGTGCCACCAGTGTGCCCAGTAGCACAGATACGCAGTATTTT. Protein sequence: CATSVPSSTDTQYF.

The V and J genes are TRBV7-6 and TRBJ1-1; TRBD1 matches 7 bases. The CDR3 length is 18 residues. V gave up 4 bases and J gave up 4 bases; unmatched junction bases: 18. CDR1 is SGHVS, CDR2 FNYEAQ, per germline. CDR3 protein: CASSSGPHRGTQGTEAFF. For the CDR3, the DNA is TGTGCCAGCAGCTCCGGCCCCCACAGGGGCACCCAGGGCACTGAAGCTTTCTTT. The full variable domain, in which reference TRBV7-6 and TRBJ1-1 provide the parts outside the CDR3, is GAGVSQSPRYKVTKRGQDVALRCDPISGHVSLYWYRQALGQGPEFLTYFNYEAQQDKSGLPNDRFSAERPEGSISTLTIQRTEQRDSAMYRCASSSGPHRGTQGTEAFFGQGTRLTVV.

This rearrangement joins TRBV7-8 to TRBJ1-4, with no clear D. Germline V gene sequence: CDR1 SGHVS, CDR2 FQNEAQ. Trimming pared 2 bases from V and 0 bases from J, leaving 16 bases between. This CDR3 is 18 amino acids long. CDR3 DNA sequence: TGTGCCAGCAGCTTAAAACGGCCGGACTTGACAACTAATGAAAAACTGTTTTTT. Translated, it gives CASSLKRPDLTTNEKLFF.

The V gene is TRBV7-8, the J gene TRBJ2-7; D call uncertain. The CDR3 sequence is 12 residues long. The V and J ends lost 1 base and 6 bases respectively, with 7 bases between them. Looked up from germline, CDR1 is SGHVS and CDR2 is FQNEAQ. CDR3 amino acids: CASSLVFVEQYF. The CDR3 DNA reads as TGTGCCAGCAGCTTAGTGTTCGTCGAGCAGTACTTC.

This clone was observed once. The CDR3 here is CASLPGQGANFRNTIYF. Here the CDR3 DNA reads TGTGCCAGCTTGCCGGGACAGGGGGCGAATTTTAGAAACACCATATATTTT. V gene TRBV28 combines with J gene TRBJ1-3; TRBD1 matches 12 bases. The V segment lost 8 bases and the J segment 5 bases; nucleotides outside the gene matches: 13. CDR1 is MDHEN, CDR2 SYDVKM, per germline. This CDR3 has 17 residues.

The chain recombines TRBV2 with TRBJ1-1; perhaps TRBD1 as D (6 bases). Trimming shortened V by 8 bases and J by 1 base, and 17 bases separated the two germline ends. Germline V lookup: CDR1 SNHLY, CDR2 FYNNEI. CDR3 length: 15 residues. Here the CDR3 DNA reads TGTGCCAGCGTCCGGTCCGGGACACAGAACACTGAAGCTTTCTTT. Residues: CASVRSGTQNTEAFF.

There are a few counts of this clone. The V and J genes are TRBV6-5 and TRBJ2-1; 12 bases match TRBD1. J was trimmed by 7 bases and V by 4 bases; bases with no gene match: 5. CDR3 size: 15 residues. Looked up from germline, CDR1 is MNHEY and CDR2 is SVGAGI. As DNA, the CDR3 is TGTGCCAGCAGTTCTGCGGGACAGGGGGCAAATGAGCAGTTCTTC. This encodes CASSSAGQGANEQFF.

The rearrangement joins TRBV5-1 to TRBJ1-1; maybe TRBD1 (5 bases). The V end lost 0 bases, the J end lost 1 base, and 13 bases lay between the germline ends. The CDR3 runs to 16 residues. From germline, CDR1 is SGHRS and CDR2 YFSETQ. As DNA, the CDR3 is TGCGCCAGCAGCTTGGGGCAGGGCTCCAGGAACACTGAAGCTTTCTTT. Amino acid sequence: CASSLGQGSRNTEAFF.

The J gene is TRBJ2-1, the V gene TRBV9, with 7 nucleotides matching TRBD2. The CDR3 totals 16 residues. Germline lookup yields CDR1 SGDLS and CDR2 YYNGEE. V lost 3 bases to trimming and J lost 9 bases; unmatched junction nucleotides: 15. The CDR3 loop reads CASSEEDSRGYVEQFF. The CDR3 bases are TGTGCCAGCAGCGAGGAGGACTCGCGGGGGTATGTTGAGCAGTTCTTC.

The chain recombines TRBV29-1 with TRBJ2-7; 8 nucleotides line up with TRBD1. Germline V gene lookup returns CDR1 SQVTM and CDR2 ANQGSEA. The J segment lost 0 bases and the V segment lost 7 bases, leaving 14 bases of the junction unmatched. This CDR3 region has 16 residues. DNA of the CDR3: TGCAGCGCCCATGGGGTTGGGACAGGCATCTCCTACGAGCAGTACTTC. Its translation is CSAHGVGTGISYEQYF.

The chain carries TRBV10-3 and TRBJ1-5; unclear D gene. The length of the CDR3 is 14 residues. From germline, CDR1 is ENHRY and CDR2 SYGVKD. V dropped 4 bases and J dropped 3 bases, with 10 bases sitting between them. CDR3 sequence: CAISASGFNQPQHF. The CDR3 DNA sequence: TGTGCCATCAGTGCATCGGGGTTCAATCAGCCCCAGCATTTT.

DNA for the CDR3: TGTGCCAGCAGCCACCGACAGGGAACAGCTGGAAACACCATATATTTT. This gives the protein CASSHRQGTAGNTIYF. The J gene is TRBJ1-3, the V gene TRBV3-1 (or the pseudogene TRBV3-2), with TRBD1 identical over 7 bases. The CDR3 is 16 amino acids. V gave up 3 bases and J gave up 2 bases; unmatched junction bases: 7. CDR1 is LGHDT, CDR2 YNNKEL, per germline (reference sequence).